This TCR beta chain was captured in a study of T cell repertoires in cytomegalovirus infection. Study summary: HLA-B-restricted CMV epitopes that are well studied, plus recently identified HLA-C-restricted ones, were used by the study. Signatures in public TCR beta sequences pointed to both CMV infection and matching HLA type. Study-level results: Summed frequency of shared TCR beta families picked out CMV carriers who also had the relevant HLA. The ex vivo response showed dominance by HLA-C-restricted CMV-specific TCR beta clonotypes.

TCRdb recomputed calls from the reads with MiXCR, one row per CDR3 protein. Here the sample spans roughly 700,000 distinct CDR3 sequences, around a third being singletons. This clonotype was picked up a small number of times. What it binds is unknown. The origin of this receptor is a human donor in good health (CMV status not recorded). Some clones in this sample may be carry-over from other donors' samples. Source: cultured PBMCs, taken from culture after CMV antigen stimulation.

The CDR3 DNA is TGTGCCAGTGGACAGTCCCCGGGGAATGAGCAGTTCTTC. It translates to CASGQSPGNEQFF. V is TRBV7-7 and J is TRBJ2-1; tentative D call: TRBD1 (6 bases). V was pared by 9 bases and J by 7 bases, with 16 bases between. The CDR3 is 13 residues long. Germline CDR1 reads SSHAT; CDR2 reads FNYEAQ (reference sequence).